A selection of T cell receptor beta chains follows, all from one sample in a study of T cell responses to AZD1222 COVID-19 vaccine. Repertoires were generated with immunoSEQ multiplex PCR, while TCRdb's copy carries only in-frame clones and drops some. The sample contains roughly 130,000 clones, about nine tenths of which appear only once. Here the sequenced sample was peripheral blood, taken on day 0 of AZD1222 vaccination. These receptor sequences come from an adult in good health. Both conserved end residues are part of each CDR3. A D gene is named only where the DNA matches it firmly. Not all rows give a size; the values are once, few, many and, for expanded clones, a class.

D gene	V gene	J gene	clone size	CDR3 DNA	CDR3 protein
NA	TRBV19	TRBJ1-5	NA	TGTGCCAGTAGAACAACCATGGACACCCGCAATCAGCCCCAGCATTTT	CASRTTMDTRNQPQHF
NA	TRBV6-1	TRBJ1-1	NA	TGTGCCAGCAGATTGCCTCAGAGTACTGAAGCTTTCTTT	CASRLPQSTEAFF
NA	TRBV4-1	TRBJ2-2	NA	TGCGCCAGCAGTGATGGTTTCGCGTCTGGCGGGGGGGAGCTGTTTTTT	CASSDGFASGGGELFF
NA	TRBV21-1	TRBJ2-1	NA	TGTGCCAGCAGCACCTTGACTCCGGGACTACACAATGAGCAGTTCTTC	CASSTLTPGLHNEQFF
TRBD2	TRBV2	TRBJ2-7	NA	TGTGCCAGCAGTGAATTGGGAGGGAACGAGCAGTACTTC	CASSELGGNEQYF
TRBD2	TRBV7-8	TRBJ2-7	NA	TGTGCCAGCAGCTTACTAGCGGGAGGGCGCGAGCAGTACTTC	CASSLLAGGREQYF
NA	TRBV9	TRBJ2-2	NA	TGTGCCAGCAGCGTAGTTCGGGACACCGGGGAGCTGTTTTTT	CASSVVRDTGELFF
NA	TRBV20-1	TRBJ2-5	NA	TGCAGTACCGATTCCGGGGAGACCCAGTACTTC	CSTDSGETQYF
TRBD1	TRBV7-9	TRBJ1-2	NA	TGTGCCAGCAGCATAGGACAGGGTGGCGGGGGTTATCGTGGCTACACCTTC	CASSIGQGGGGYRGYTF
NA	TRBV21-1	TRBJ2-5	NA	TGTGCCAGCACCTACACGAGGGCACTGCAAGAGACCCAGTACTTC	CASTYTRALQETQYF
NA	TRBV5-6	TRBJ2-6	NA	TGTGCCAGCAGCTCTCCACCGGGGTTCTCTGGCGCCAACGTCCTGACTTTC	CASSSPPGFSGANVLTF
TRBD1	TRBV6-5	TRBJ1-2	NA	TGTGCCAGCAGGAACCGGGACAGGGAAGGCGGCTACACCTTC	CASRNRDREGGYTF
NA	TRBV9	TRBJ1-2	NA	TGTGCCAGCAGCGCAACAGCGAGAGACTATAGTAACTATGGCTACACCTTC	CASSATARDYSNYGYTF
NA	TRBV19	TRBJ1-2	few	TGTGCCAGTAGCCTTCCGGGGGGCCGGGATGGCTACACCTTC	CASSLPGGRDGYTF
NA	TRBV6-6	TRBJ1-5	NA	TGTGCCAGCAGTTACTCAGGGGGAGATCAGCCCCAGCATTTT	CASSYSGGDQPQHF
NA	TRBV5-4	TRBJ2-3	NA	TGTGCCAGCAGCTCAACCTTGGGAACAGATACGCAGTATTTT	CASSSTLGTDTQYF